This entry lists 25 T cell receptor beta chains sequenced from one sample in a study of CD8 T cells in Susac syndrome. Random hexamers were used to reverse transcribe an amount of roughly 0.45 to 1 ug RNA. Via MiXCR, TCRdb re-called the immunoSEQ multiplex PCR reads, giving one row per CDR3 protein. Here the sample spans around 90,000 distinct CDR3 sequences, approximately 96% being singletons. The sequenced material came from CD8+ T cells from PBMCs. These receptors were obtained from a human donor with Susac syndrome.

This clonotype came up once. This chain uses TRBV7-2 with TRBJ2-5; D gene ambiguous. The CDR3 has 12 amino acids. The V and J ends lost 5 bases and 5 bases respectively, with 9 bases between them. The germline V gene has CDR1 SGHTA and CDR2 FQGNSA. DNA for the CDR3: TGTGCCAGCAGCCAGAATTCGGAGACCCAGTACTTC. It codes for CASSQNSETQYF.

The CDR3 DNA sequence: TGTGCCAGCAGCATAAATCGGGGGGAGACCCAGTACTTC. It encodes CASSINRGETQYF. The rearrangement uses TRBV7-3 and TRBJ2-5, with TRBD2 as a possible D gene (6 bases). V dropped 5 bases and J dropped 5 bases, with 12 bases sitting between them. The CDR3 sequence is 13 residues long. Germline V gene data show CDR1 as SGHTA and CDR2 as FQGTGA.

The genes are TRBV20-1 and TRBJ2-7; the match to TRBD2 covers 7 bases. The CDR3 has 14 residues. V was clipped by 3 bases and J by 3 bases; unmatched bases: 8. Germline V gene sequence: CDR1 DFQATT, CDR2 SNEGSKA (reference sequence). The CDR3 here is CSASARLAGYEQYF. Written as DNA, the CDR3 is TGCAGTGCTAGCGCCCGACTAGCTGGCTACGAGCAGTACTTC.

This chain links TRBV12-3 or TRBV12-4 with TRBJ2-1, with TRBD2 identical over 7 bases. The V gene end was trimmed by 8 bases and the J gene end by 0 bases; junction bases not matched to a gene: 10. The CDR3 is 16 amino acids. The CDR3 DNA follows: TGTGCCAGCTCCGAGCCCGGGGGGATCTCCTACAATGAGCAGTTCTTC. Protein: CASSEPGGISYNEQFF.

J is TRBJ1-6 and V is TRBV20-1; 10 nucleotides line up with TRBD1. This CDR3 has 14 residues. Trimming at V came to 6 bases and at J to 19 bases, leaving 18 bases not matched to a gene. Germline values: CDR1 DFQATT, CDR2 SNEGSKA (reference sequence). CDR3 amino acids: CSAPPGQGPQGVHF. The DNA for the CDR3 is TGCAGTGCACCTCCGGGACAGGGGCCCCAAGGGGTTCACTTT.

The V and J genes are TRBV20-1 and TRBJ1-1, with 7 bases lining up with TRBD1. The CDR3 totals 14 residues. V lost 3 bases, J lost 4 bases, and 8 bases stayed unmatched. Germline V gives CDR1 DFQATT, CDR2 SNEGSKA (reference sequence). The CDR3 bases are TGCAGTGCTAGGCGGGAGGGGGCTGGCACTGAAGCTTTCTTT. It translates to CSARREGAGTEAFF.

The chain links TRBV4-3 to TRBJ2-4, with a possible D match to TRBD1 (6 bases). Between the trimmed V and J ends, which lost 4 bases and 7 bases, there was a span of 17 bases. There are 15 residues in the CDR3. The germline V gene has CDR1 LGHNA and CDR2 YSLEER. CDR3 sequence reads: CASSPGEQGHNIQYF. The DNA of the CDR3 is TGCGCCAGCAGCCCCGGGGAACAGGGACACAACATTCAGTACTTC.

The V gene is TRBV12-3 or TRBV12-4, the J gene TRBJ1-5, with 9 bases matching TRBD1. CDR3 length equals 15 residues. V trimming: 6 bases; J trimming: 3 bases; junction bases outside the gene matches: 6. Here the CDR3 reads CASRPGTGHNQPQHF. CDR3 DNA: TGTGCCAGCAGACCAGGGACAGGGCACAATCAGCCCCAGCATTTT.

The gene calls are TRBV7-9 and TRBJ1-3; D remains ambiguous. The CDR3 extends over 14 amino acids. Germline CDR1 SEHNR, CDR2 FQNEAQ (reference sequence). Between the trimmed V and J ends, which lost 5 bases and 4 bases, there was a span of 12 bases. CDR3 sequence reads: CASSRLREGNTIYF. DNA for the CDR3: TGTGCCAGCAGCCGTCTACGGGAGGGAAACACCATATATTTT.

The chain couples TRBV20-1 to TRBJ2-7; TRBD1 matches 8 bases. The CDR3 consists of 15 residues. CDR1 is DFQATT, CDR2 SNEGSKA, per germline (reference sequence). The junction had 10 bases not matched to a gene; V was cut back by 5 bases and J by 1 base. The CDR3 sequence: CSAGHGGQVSYEQYF. CDR3 nucleotides: TGCAGTGCTGGTCATGGGGGACAGGTTTCCTACGAGCAGTACTTC.

The chain is built from TRBV7-8 and TRBJ1-3; no firm D call. The CDR3 consists of 17 residues. V was trimmed by 0 bases and J by 0 bases, leaving 12 bases between them. In germline, CDR1 is SGHVS, CDR2 FQNEAQ. DNA for the CDR3: TGTGCCAGCAGCTTAGCGGGTTCAGTGAGCTCTGGAAACACCATATATTTT. Encoded protein: CASSLAGSVSSGNTIYF.

The DNA for the CDR3 is TGCAGTGGCCGCGTAAACACTGAAGCTTTCTTT. Its protein is CSGRVNTEAFF. This chain links TRBV20-1 with TRBJ1-1; D gene ambiguous. The CDR3 is 11 amino acids. Germline CDR1 DFQATT, CDR2 SNEGSKA (reference sequence). The germline V and J ends were trimmed by 7 bases and 2 bases, with 8 bases remaining between them.

This rearrangement joins TRBV20-1 to TRBJ2-7; D gene ambiguous. The J call is doubtful: the DNA matches TRBJ2-5 better. The CDR3 runs 8 residues. CDR1 and CDR2 (germline): DFQATT, SNEGSKA (reference sequence). The CDR3 DNA reads TGCAGTGCAGGGACCCAGTACTTC. Translated, it gives CSAGTQYF.

The CDR3 bases are TGTGCCAGCAGTGTTGTAGCAGGGGGCTTGGGCTACACCTTC. This codes for CASSVVAGGLGYTF. The gene calls are TRBV2 and TRBJ1-2, with 8 bases that match TRBD1. J gave up 8 bases and V 4 bases, and 9 bases lay outside the gene matches. Germline V gene data show CDR1 as SNHLY and CDR2 as FYNNEI. The CDR3 loop spans 14 amino acids. The whole variable domain, filled in from reference TRBV2 and TRBJ1-2, reads EPEVTQTPSHQVTQMGQEVILRCVPISNHLYFYWYRQILGQKVEFLVSFYNNEISEKSEIFDDQFSVERPDGSNFTLKIRSTKLEDSAMYFCASSVVAGGLGYTFGSGTRLTVV.

V gene TRBV18 combines with J gene TRBJ1-2; 8 positions match TRBD1. The J segment lost 3 bases and the V segment lost 4 bases, leaving 10 bases of the junction unmatched. This CDR3 is 16 amino acids long. From germline, CDR1 is KGHSH and CDR2 LQKENI. The CDR3 DNA is TGTGCCAGCTCACTGGACAGGGTTCGGGTTGACTATGGCTACACCTTC. Protein: CASSLDRVRVDYGYTF.

This clonotype showed up just once. The CDR3 here is CSARRGDTEAFF. The CDR3 DNA is TGCAGTGCTAGACGGGGAGACACTGAAGCTTTCTTT. V gene TRBV20-1 combines with J gene TRBJ1-1; D not resolved. The CDR3 contains 12 residues. Trimming took 2 bases from V and 3 from J, leaving 7 bases between them. CDR1 is DFQATT and CDR2 is SNEGSKA in the germline V gene (reference sequence).

The chain carries TRBV27 and TRBJ2-7; a possible D gene is TRBD2 (6 bases). Germline lookup yields CDR1 MNHEY and CDR2 SMNVEV (reference sequence). The CDR3 sequence is 16 residues long. Trimming left V 3 bases short and J 0 bases short, with 15 bases between. CDR3: CASSFWAGGSSYEQYF. CDR3 DNA sequence: TGTGCCAGCAGTTTCTGGGCTGGGGGGAGCTCCTACGAGCAGTACTTC.

This rearrangement joins TRBV15 to TRBJ2-7; unclear D gene. Deletions cut 1 base from V and 4 bases from J, with 11 bases between. Germline V gene sequence: CDR1 LNHNV, CDR2 YYDKDF (reference sequence). The CDR3 length is 14 residues. The CDR3 loop reads CATSRAPQTYEQYF. The CDR3 DNA is TGTGCCACCAGCAGAGCACCACAAACATACGAGCAGTACTTC.

The V and J genes are TRBV10-3 and TRBJ2-3, with D unresolved. With 6 bases removed from V and 0 bases from J, the gap between germline ends came to 13 bases. Germline CDR1 ENHRY, CDR2 SYGVKD. The CDR3 covers 15 residues. The CDR3 region has the DNA TGTGCCATCAGCCTCAGCGCTACGAGCACAGATACGCAGTATTTT. This translates into CAISLSATSTDTQYF.

The rearrangement uses TRBV30 and TRBJ2-3; TRBD2 matches 9 bases. Germline V gene data show CDR1 as GTSNPN and CDR2 as SVGIG (reference sequence). V shed 6 bases, J shed 4 bases, and the junction held 8 bases outside the gene matches. The CDR3 contains 14 residues. This chain's CDR3 is CACKAGGPSDTQYF. CDR3 bases: TGTGCCTGTAAGGCGGGGGGGCCCTCAGATACGCAGTATTTT. Full variable domain (rest looked up from reference TRBV30 and TRBJ2-3): SQTIHQWPATLVQPVGSPLSLECTVEGTSNPNLYWYRQAAGRGLQLLFYSVGIGQISSEVPQNLSASRPQDRQFILSSKKLLLSDSGFYLCACKAGGPSDTQYFGPGTRLTVL.

V and J are TRBV6-2 or TRBV6-3 and TRBJ1-1, with D possibly TRBD1 on 6 matching bases. This CDR3 contains 12 residues. V lost 5 bases and J lost 3, with 7 bases in between. Germline loops: CDR1 MNHEY, CDR2 SVGEGT. The CDR3 loop is CASSTGYTEAFF. The CDR3 DNA is TGTGCCAGCAGTACAGGGTACACTGAAGCTTTCTTT.

V gene TRBV27 combines with J gene TRBJ1-1; D unresolved. Germline-derived CDR1 and CDR2 are MNHEY and SMNVEV (reference sequence). V was clipped by 0 bases and J by 1 base, with 9 bases between them. The CDR3 loop spans 15 amino acids. The CDR3 here is CASSLSSFGNTEAFF. CDR3 nucleotide sequence: TGTGCCAGCAGTTTATCGTCCTTCGGGAACACTGAAGCTTTCTTT.

The V call is TRBV4-2, the J call TRBJ1-1; 8 bases match TRBD1. CDR3 length: 14 amino acids. Germline values: CDR1 LGHNA, CDR2 YNFKEQ. Trimming cost V 4 bases and J 5 bases; bases outside gene matches: 6. The CDR3 DNA follows: TGTGCCAGCAGCCCAACAGGGGGTGGGACTGAAGCTTTCTTT. It yields the protein CASSPTGGGTEAFF.

This chain uses TRBV20-1 with TRBJ1-3; TRBD1 is a possible D gene (6 bases). The length of the CDR3 is 13 residues. V was pared by 4 bases and J by 3 bases, with 10 bases between. The V gene's germline CDR1 is DFQATT and CDR2 SNEGSKA (reference sequence). The CDR3 here is CSATRGNGNTIYF. In nucleotides, the CDR3 is TGCAGTGCTACGAGGGGGAATGGAAACACCATATATTTT.

To note about this clonotype: One end of the junction fails to match germline, which may point to a read error. The genes are TRBV3-1 and TRBJ1-1; TRBD1 might be the D (5 bases). In germline, CDR1 is LGHDT, CDR2 YNNKEL (reference sequence). CDR3 length equals 14 residues. CDR3 in DNA: TGTGCCAGCAGCCAAGACTCCCAGGGTATTGAATCGAATTTT. Translating gives CASSQDSQGIESNF.